This T cell receptor (beta chain) comes out of a study of cytomegalovirus exposure and HLA in healthy donors. Turning to the study itself: For the roughly 390 genotyped donors, around 76% fell within the Caucasian-associated ancestry cluster.

Study-wide results and limits: HLA allele associations emerged for 17,000 or so TCR beta sequences in a later analysis, at 0.05 false discovery rate. Earlier results showed most TCR beta V segments being productive about 87% or about 30% of the time. Association of a missense DCLRE1C variant with TCR beta V- and J-gene trimming was reported in a later analysis.

Concerning this clone itself: Its target is unknown.

13 Jbeta primers and 60 Vbeta primers were used for the PCR. Clones were sequenced by immunoSEQ multiplex PCR, and TCRdb holds only the in-frame ones, with some missing. The sample yields 130,000 to 150,000 clones, roughly 77% seen once. The sequenced material came from PBMCs. The clonotype comes from a female donor in good health and CMV-seronegative.

CDR3: CASSLVPGPYEQYF. DNA of the CDR3: TGTGCCAGCAGCTTAGTCCCAGGGCCCTACGAGCAGTACTTC. The chain links TRBV11-3 to TRBJ2-7; D might be TRBD1 (5 bases). CDR3 size: 14 residues. CDR1 and CDR2 (germline): SGHNT, YENEEA. V was shortened by 1 base and J by 2 bases, with 9 bases between the two germline ends.